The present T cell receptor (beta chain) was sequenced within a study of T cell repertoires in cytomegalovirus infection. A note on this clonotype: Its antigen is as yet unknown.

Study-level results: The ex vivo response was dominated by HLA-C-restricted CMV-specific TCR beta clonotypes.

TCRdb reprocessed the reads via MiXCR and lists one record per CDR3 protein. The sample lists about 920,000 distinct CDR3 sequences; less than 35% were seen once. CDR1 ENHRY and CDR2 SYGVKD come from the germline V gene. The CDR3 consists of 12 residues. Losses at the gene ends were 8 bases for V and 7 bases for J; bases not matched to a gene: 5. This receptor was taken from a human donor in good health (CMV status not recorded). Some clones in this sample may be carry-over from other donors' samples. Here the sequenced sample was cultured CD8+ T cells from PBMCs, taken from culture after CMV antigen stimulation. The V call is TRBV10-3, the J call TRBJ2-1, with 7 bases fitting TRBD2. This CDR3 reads CAIGREGNEQFF. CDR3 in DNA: TGTGCCATCGGGAGGGAAGGGAATGAGCAGTTCTTC.